One and the same sample provided the 26 T cell receptor beta chains below, sequenced in a study of glioma-infiltrating T cells (dated by TCRdb to 2016 to 2018). Sequenced on an Illumina MiSeq. TCR alpha and beta CDR3 regions were amplified with the iRepertoire nested amplicon-rescue multiplex PCR (arm-PCR) platform from RNA. The public reads were reprocessed in TCRdb via fastp at Q25 and MiXCR, keeping in-frame beta chains. Every distinct CDR3 protein forms one entry, paired with its most common genes and DNA. For this sample there are about 93,000 distinct CDR3 sequences; 40% appear just once. The ten largest clones capture roughly two fifths of the sample. The sample was glioma tissue, nonneoplastic brain tissue, or PBMCs (not recorded which). All receptors come from a human donor with low-grade glioma or glioblastoma, undergoing nonglioma brain surgery, or in good health (not recorded which).

This clonotype was seen many times. This rearrangement joins TRBV7-2 to TRBJ2-7; D perhaps matches TRBD1 (7 bases). The ends were cut back, 5 bases at V and 6 bases at J, with 14 bases in the middle. Looked up from germline, CDR1 is SGHTA and CDR2 is FQGNSA. This CDR3 comprises 13 residues. The CDR3 region has the DNA TGTGCCAGCAGCACCAGTCAGGGGGGCGAGCAGTACTTC. Protein sequence: CASSTSQGGEQYF.

This clonotype was observed many times. The genes are TRBV7-2 and TRBJ2-7; the match to TRBD2 covers 8 bases. The CDR3 covers 18 residues. The germline gives CDR1 SGHTA, CDR2 FQGNSA. V lost 4 bases, J lost 4 bases, and 18 bases stayed unmatched. The CDR3 region is CASSSPRPPAGVRYEQYF. The CDR3 DNA sequence: TGTGCCAGCAGCTCCCCCCGGCCCCCAGCGGGAGTGAGGTACGAGCAGTACTTC.

To note about this clonotype: The junction differs from germline at one of its ends, possibly a read error. The chain has TRBV27 and TRBJ1-4; 10 bases are shared with TRBD1. Germline loops: CDR1 MNHEY, CDR2 SMNVEV (reference sequence). This CDR3 is 18 amino acids long. For the CDR3, the DNA is TGTGCCAGCAGTTTTCTTACGGGACAGGGGAGAAGTGTTGAAGAACTGTTTTTT. It specifies CASSFLTGQGRSVEELFF.

In its sample, this clonotype was seen many times. The gene calls are TRBV15 and TRBJ2-7; D is unresolved. Per germline, CDR1 LNHNV and CDR2 YYDKDF (reference sequence). Trimming removed 5 bases at V and 0 bases at J, with 11 bases between. The length of the CDR3 is 14 residues. Here the CDR3 DNA reads TGTGCCACCAGCTTGGGCCATACCTCCTACGAGCAGTACTTC. Translation: CATSLGHTSYEQYF.

This clonotype was counted ten times or more. The chain is built from TRBV19 and TRBJ2-7; D is possibly TRBD2 (6 bases). Germline CDR1 reads LNHDA; CDR2 reads SQIVND (reference sequence). The CDR3 runs to 14 residues. V was pared by 7 bases and J by 0 bases, with 13 bases between. CDR3: CASTSGLPSYEQYF. The CDR3 DNA is TGTGCCAGTACCTCGGGACTTCCCTCCTACGAGCAGTACTTC.

Details on this clonotype: Being one base from a much bigger clone, this may be a read error. The chain employs TRBV2 and TRBJ2-5; 8 bases agree with TRBD1. Germline loops: CDR1 SNHLY, CDR2 FYNNEI. CDR3 length: 15 residues. V shed 0 bases, J shed 4 bases, and the junction held 4 bases outside the gene matches. The CDR3: CASSEARQGRETQYF. The CDR3, as DNA: TGTGCCAGCAGTGAAGCAAGACAGGGGCGAGAGACCCAGTACTTC. The variable domain in full, with the rest retrieved from reference TRBV2 and TRBJ2-5, is EPEVTQTPSHQVTQMGQEVILRCVPISNHLYFYWYRQILGQKVEFLVSFYNNEISEKSEIFDDQFSVERPDGSNFTLKIRSTKLEDSAMYFCASSEARQGRETQYFGPGTRLLVL.

This clonotype has ten or more counts. This sequence joins TRBV15 and TRBJ1-2; D unclear. Trimming cost V 2 bases and J 4 bases, with 5 bases left between them. CDR1 is LNHNV and CDR2 is YYDKDF in the germline V gene (reference sequence). The CDR3 has 12 residues. CDR3 sequence reads: CATSRRGYGYTF. CDR3 DNA: TGTGCCACCAGCAGAAGAGGCTATGGCTACACCTTC.

Of note for this clonotype: The junction does not match germline at one end; this may be a read error. The gene calls are TRBV6-2 or TRBV6-3 and TRBJ2-7; tentative D call: TRBD2 (5 bases). Per germline, CDR1 MNHEY and CDR2 SVGEGT. CDR3 length equals 16 residues. For the CDR3, the DNA is TGTGCCAGCAGGTCGGGGAAGGTATTGCCTCCCTACGAGCAGCACTTC. It specifies CASRSGKVLPPYEQHF.

Comment on this clonotype: The CDR3 does not end in the conserved phenylalanine or tryptophan, so this is likely a read error. The chain employs TRBV4-1 and TRBJ2-7; D is undetermined. Trimming removed 0 bases from V and 2 bases from J, with 11 bases in between. This CDR3 contains 15 residues. CDR1 and CDR2 (germline): MGHRA, YSYEKL. CDR3 sequence (DNA): TGCGCCAGCAGCCAAGAGGCAGGAATAACCTACGAGCAGTACTCC. Protein: CASSQEAGITYEQYS.

About this clonotype itself: One base away lies a much larger clone, so this may be a sequencing read error. The rearrangement uses TRBV5-1 and TRBJ2-1, with D uncertain. Germline assignment: CDR1 SGHRS and CDR2 YFSETQ. The CDR3 totals 14 residues. The CDR3 nucleotides are TGCGCCAGCAGCTTGGCCCCCGGAATCTATGAGCAGTCCTTC. This translates into CASSLAPGIYEQSF.

The chain is built from TRBV4-1 and TRBJ2-5, with D possibly being TRBD2 (6 bases). Between the trimmed V and J ends, which lost 0 bases and 5 bases, there was a span of 13 bases. Germline V gene data show CDR1 as MGHRA and CDR2 as YSYEKL. The CDR3 runs to 15 residues. CDR3 residues: CASSQEGGRAETQYF. DNA of the CDR3: TGCGCCAGCAGCCAAGAGGGAGGCAGGGCCGAGACCCAGTACTTC.

Of note for this clonotype: Being one base from a much bigger clone, this may be a read error. The gene calls are TRBV6-1 and TRBJ2-7; 8 bases are shared with TRBD2. J lost 2 bases, V lost 6 bases, and 9 bases had no gene match. The CDR3 runs to 15 residues. The germline V gene encodes CDR1 MNHNS and CDR2 SASEGT. Here the CDR3 reads CASSSSGRPPYEQYF. In DNA form, the CDR3 reads TGTGCCAGCAGCTCCAGCGGGAGACCCCCCTACGAGCAGTACTTC.

With regard to this clonotype: A read error may explain this, as a much larger clone is one base away. The chain is built from TRBV6-6 and TRBJ2-5; 7 nucleotides agree with TRBD1. Germline CDR1 is MNHNY and CDR2 is SVGAGI (reference sequence). The CDR3 totals 14 residues. V lost 7 bases to trimming and J lost 2 bases; unmatched junction nucleotides: 7. The CDR3 sequence is CASTAQTGQETQYF. The CDR3 region has the DNA TGTGCCAGCACGGCCCAGACAGGGCAAGAGACCCAGTACTTC.

This clonotype has at least ten counts. The chain combines TRBV6-6 with TRBJ1-6; D perhaps matches TRBD1 (6 bases). The CDR3 is 14 residues long. The germline V gene has CDR1 MNHNY and CDR2 SVGAGI (reference sequence). Trimming shortened V by 2 bases and J by 10 bases, and 12 bases separated the two germline ends. The CDR3 coding sequence is TGTGCCAGCAGTTACGGGGGGCGCGGGTCACCCCTCCACTTT. Translating it yields CASSYGGRGSPLHF.

In this sample, this clonotype turned up many times. The V gene is TRBV7-2, the J gene TRBJ2-7; D unclear. V shed 1 base and J shed 2 bases, with 21 bases lying between them. Germline CDR1 reads SGHTA; CDR2 reads FQGNSA. The CDR3 covers 18 residues. The CDR3 region is CASSLVRRSGWVAYEQYF. The DNA of the CDR3 is TGTGCCAGCAGCTTAGTCAGGCGGAGTGGGTGGGTTGCCTACGAGCAGTACTTC.

Regarding this clonotype: At one end the junction does not follow the germline gene, possibly because of a read error. The chain is built from TRBV6-2 or TRBV6-3 and TRBJ1-1; perhaps TRBD1 as D (5 bases). The CDR3 is 13 residues long. Looked up from germline, CDR1 is MNHEY and CDR2 is SVGEGT. CDR3 sequence: CANSYSGGPEAFF. Here the CDR3 DNA reads TGTGCCAACAGTTACTCTGGGGGTCCCGAAGCTTTCTTT.

The chain employs TRBV20-1 and TRBJ2-2, with D possibly matching TRBD1 (6 bases). Germline V lookup: CDR1 DFQATT, CDR2 SNEGSKA (reference sequence). This CDR3 is 14 amino acids long. Between the trimmed V and J ends, which lost 5 bases and 1 base, there was a span of 11 bases. CDR3 in DNA: TGCAGTGCTCGAGGGACATGGAACACCGGGGAGCTGTTTTTT. Translating gives CSARGTWNTGELFF.

This clonotype was recorded many times. This chain joins TRBV20-1 and TRBJ1-1; D remains unclear. Germline loops: CDR1 DFQATT, CDR2 SNEGSKA (reference sequence). The V and J ends lost 3 bases and 11 bases respectively, with 22 bases between them. The CDR3 spans 14 residues. CDR3 sequence (DNA): TGCAGTGCTAGTGCACAGCGGAGGGTTTTGTATGCTTTCTTT. As protein: CSASAQRRVLYAFF.

In the case of this clonotype: This sequence may be a read error, since a much larger clone differs from it by one base. The V gene is TRBV12-3 or TRBV12-4, the J gene TRBJ2-1, with D perhaps matching TRBD2 (5 bases). This CDR3 comprises 16 residues. The CDR3 spells CASSFRSGVSYNELFF. CDR3 in DNA: TGTGCCAGCAGTTTTAGAAGCGGAGTCTCCTACAATGAGCTGTTCTTC.

This clonotype has ten or more counts. The rearrangement uses TRBV5-1 and TRBJ1-5, with 10 bases that match TRBD1. Trimming took 4 bases from V and 2 from J; bases not matched to a gene: 3. This CDR3 comprises 15 residues. Germline loops: CDR1 SGHRS, CDR2 YFSETQ. This chain's CDR3 is CASSLDRGGNQPQHF. CDR3 coding DNA: TGCGCCAGCAGCCTGGACAGGGGGGGCAATCAGCCCCAGCATTTT.

There are many counts of this clonotype. The gene calls are TRBV7-9 and TRBJ1-1; TRBD1 matches 9 bases. This CDR3 has 15 amino acids. CDR1 and CDR2 from the germline V gene are SEHNR and FQNEAQ (reference sequence). Trimming removed 5 bases from V and 1 base from J; junction bases left unmatched: 5. The CDR3 DNA is TGTGCCAGCAGCGTGACGACAGGGGGGAACACTGAAGCTTTCTTT. Translating gives CASSVTTGGNTEAFF.

With regard to this clonotype: A much larger clone is a single base away; this may be a read error. V and J are TRBV20-1 and TRBJ2-5, with D possibly matching TRBD1 (6 bases). V shed 3 bases and J shed 9 bases, with 20 bases lying between them. Germline CDR1 DFQATT, CDR2 SNEGSKA (reference sequence). This CDR3 contains 14 residues. CDR3 region: CSASPALAGESQYF. As DNA, the CDR3 is TGCAGTGCTAGTCCTGCTTTAGCAGGGGAGTCCCAGTACTTC.

This clonotype was observed many times. The chain couples TRBV7-9 to TRBJ2-7; 9 bases are shared with TRBD2. The V and J ends lost 5 bases and 6 bases, in that order; junction bases with no gene match: 8. In germline, CDR1 is SEHNR, CDR2 FQNEAQ (reference sequence). The CDR3 sequence is 14 residues long. The DNA of the CDR3 is TGTGCCAGCAGCCCTAGCGGGACTGGGGGCGAGCAGTACTTC. Its translation: CASSPSGTGGEQYF.

In the case of this clonotype: Just one base apart from a much larger clone, this may be a read error. The rearrangement uses TRBV6-1 and TRBJ2-7; 8 nucleotides line up with TRBD2. The CDR3 sequence is 14 residues long. V shed 7 bases, J shed 5 bases, and the junction held 10 bases outside the gene matches. The V gene's germline CDR1 is MNHNS and CDR2 SASEGT. For the CDR3, the DNA is TGTGCCAGCACCTCCGCCGGGGGGGCCCACGAGCAGTACTTC. It codes for CASTSAGGAHEQYF.

This clonotype occurred many times. The rearrangement joins TRBV30 to TRBJ2-1, with TRBD1 matching over 8 bases. There are 13 residues in the CDR3. V lost 2 bases, J lost 8 bases, and 5 bases stayed unmatched. The germline CDR1 and CDR2 sequences are GTSNPN and SVGIG (reference sequence). CDR3 sequence: CAWSKQGDDEQFF. The CDR3 coding sequence is TGTGCCTGGAGTAAACAGGGGGATGATGAGCAGTTCTTC. Filled out from reference TRBV30 and TRBJ2-1, the complete variable domain reads SQTIHQWPATLVQPVGSPLSLECTVEGTSNPNLYWYRQAAGRGLQLLFYSVGIGQISSEVPQNLSASRPQDRQFILSSKKLLLSDSGFYLCAWSKQGDDEQFFGPGTRLTVL.

As concerns this clonotype: One end of the junction varies from germline; a read error may be responsible. V gene TRBV7-9 combines with J gene TRBJ2-3; D unclear. From germline, CDR1 is SEHNR and CDR2 FQNEAQ (reference sequence). The CDR3 is made up of 14 amino acids. CDR3 residues: CASSLFRSTYTQYF. In DNA form, the CDR3 reads TGTGCCAGCAGCTTATTCCGAAGCACATATACGCAGTATTTT.